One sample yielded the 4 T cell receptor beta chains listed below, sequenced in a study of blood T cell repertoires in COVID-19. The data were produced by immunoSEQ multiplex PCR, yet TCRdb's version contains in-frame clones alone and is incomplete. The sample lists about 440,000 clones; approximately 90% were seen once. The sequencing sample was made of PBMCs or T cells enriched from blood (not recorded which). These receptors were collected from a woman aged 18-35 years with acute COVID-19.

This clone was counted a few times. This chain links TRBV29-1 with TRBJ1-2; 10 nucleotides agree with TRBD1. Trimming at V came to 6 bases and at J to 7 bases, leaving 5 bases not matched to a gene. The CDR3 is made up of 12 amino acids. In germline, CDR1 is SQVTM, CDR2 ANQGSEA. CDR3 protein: CSVVGQGIGYTF. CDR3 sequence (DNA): TGCAGCGTCGTGGGACAGGGGATTGGCTACACCTTC. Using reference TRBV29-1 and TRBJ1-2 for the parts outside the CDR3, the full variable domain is SAVISQKPSRDICQRGTSLTIQCQVDSQVTMMFWYRQQPGQSLTLIATANQGSEATYESGFVIDKFPISRPNLTFSTLTVSNMSPEDSSIYLCSVVGQGIGYTFGSGTRLTVV.

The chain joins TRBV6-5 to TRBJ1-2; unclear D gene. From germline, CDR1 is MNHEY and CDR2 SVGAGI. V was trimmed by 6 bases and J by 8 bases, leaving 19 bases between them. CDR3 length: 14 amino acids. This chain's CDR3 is CASRSHQTKAGYTF. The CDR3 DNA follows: TGTGCCAGCAGGTCCCACCAGACTAAAGCCGGCTACACCTTC.

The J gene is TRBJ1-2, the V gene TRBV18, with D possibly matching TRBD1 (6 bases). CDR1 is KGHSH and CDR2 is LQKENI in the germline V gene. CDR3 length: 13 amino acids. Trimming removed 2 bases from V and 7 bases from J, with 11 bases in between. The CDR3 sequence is CASSPTTGVGYTF. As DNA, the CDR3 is TGTGCCAGCTCACCAACGACAGGCGTTGGCTACACCTTC.

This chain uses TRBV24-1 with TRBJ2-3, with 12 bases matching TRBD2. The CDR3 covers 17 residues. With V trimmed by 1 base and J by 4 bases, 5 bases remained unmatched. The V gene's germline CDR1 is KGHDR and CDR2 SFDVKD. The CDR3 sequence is CATSDLLAGGPPDTQYF. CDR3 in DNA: TGTGCCACCAGTGATTTACTAGCGGGAGGACCCCCAGATACGCAGTATTTT.